This is a list of T cell receptor beta chains from one sample in a study of CD8+ T cells in alopecia areata. Produced via immunoSEQ multiplex PCR; TCRdb's table is partial and in-frame only. This table holds 150,000 to 200,000 clones, about 60% found once. The sample in question was CD4+ T cells sorted from blood, obtained at week 4, from a patient treated with tofacitinib. These TCRs come from a human donor with alopecia areata. Both conserved end residues are part of each CDR3.

TRBV5-4	TRBJ2-2	CATSPDTRGRELFF
TRBV29-1	TRBJ2-7	CSVNRDTGSYEQYF
TRBV27	TRBJ2-1	CARRQGNNNEQFF
TRBV7-2	TRBJ2-7	CASSLQSGQYEQYF
TRBV4-1	TRBJ1-6	CASSPQMRDSPLHF
TRBV9	TRBJ2-5	CASSVGVAGGETQYF
TRBV6-5	TRBJ2-1	CASTTTDRAREQFF
TRBV7-2	TRBJ2-5	CASSLAETQYF
TRBV30	TRBJ1-5	CAWSGGRRSQPQHF
TRBV27	TRBJ2-7	CASSLIKGARGSYEQYF
TRBV29-1	TRBJ2-7	CSVGDRGLYEQYF
TRBV28	TRBJ2-4	CASSPWGTGKAKNIQYF
TRBV19	TRBJ2-5	CASRTPPRGEQYF
TRBV7-2	TRBJ1-5	CASSLTGVEGPQHF
TRBV7-2	TRBJ1-1	CASSPPPRNTEAFF
TRBV5-4	TRBJ2-2	CASSLDSNTGELFF
TRBV29-1	TRBJ2-3	CSVGRGVAGDTDTQYF
TRBV2	TRBJ2-3	CASSELAGGYTDTQYF
TRBV29-1	TRBJ1-1	CSVVKDTEAFF
TRBV25-1	TRBJ1-1	CASSSDRWNTEAFF
TRBV7-2	TRBJ2-3	CASSQSRGRGATDTQYF
TRBV9	TRBJ2-1	CASSSLGTLSQFF
TRBV18	TRBJ1-1	CASSPMEGGYTEAFF
TRBV29-1	TRBJ2-3	CSVTDRGRVDTQYF
TRBV9	TRBJ2-1	CASSVVGGAQGEQFF
TRBV5-4	TRBJ1-1	CASSLGLRENTEAFF
TRBV10-3	TRBJ2-2	CAISESGDTGELFF
TRBV14	TRBJ2-1	CASSQDRGDSEQFF
TRBV5-1	TRBJ2-5	CASSSTGGDQETQYF
TRBV29-1	TRBJ2-6	CSVRVSGANVLTF
TRBV30	TRBJ1-1	CAWIAGGNTEAFF
TRBV28	TRBJ2-5	CASSSPSTGGQETQYF
TRBV29-1	TRBJ1-2	CSVEDRAGYTF
TRBV29-1	TRBJ2-3	CSVEGLGTDTQYF
TRBV20-1	TRBJ2-7	CSARKGEEQYF
TRBV4-2	TRBJ2-7	CASSQAISGSNEQYF
TRBV27	TRBJ1-1	CASSSGWGTEAFF
TRBV5-1	TRBJ2-5	CASSLEGSSETQYF
TRBV5-1	TRBJ2-2	CASSVNRAPGELFF
TRBV29-1	TRBJ1-2	CSVGDRGREPRGGYTF
TRBV6-1	TRBJ2-7	CASNRDIRQEQYF
TRBV2	TRBJ2-1	CASSLQGADSNEQFF
TRBV29-1	TRBJ2-3	CSARRGSGTDTQYF
TRBV7-6	TRBJ2-6	CASSSRPGSGANVLTF
TRBV5-8	TRBJ2-3	CASSPGLDTQYF
TRBV29-1	TRBJ2-3	CSVEAGGRDTQYF
TRBV5-1	TRBJ2-5	CACQGDWETQYF
TRBV30	TRBJ2-5	CAWSSGGEQETQYF
TRBV7-9	TRBJ1-2	CASNSRSSLNYGYTF
TRBV29-1	TRBJ2-7	CSVGGRGGEQYF
TRBV11-2	TRBJ1-3	CASSLRGVESGNTIYF
TRBV27	TRBJ2-6	CASSLLQGGTGANVLTF